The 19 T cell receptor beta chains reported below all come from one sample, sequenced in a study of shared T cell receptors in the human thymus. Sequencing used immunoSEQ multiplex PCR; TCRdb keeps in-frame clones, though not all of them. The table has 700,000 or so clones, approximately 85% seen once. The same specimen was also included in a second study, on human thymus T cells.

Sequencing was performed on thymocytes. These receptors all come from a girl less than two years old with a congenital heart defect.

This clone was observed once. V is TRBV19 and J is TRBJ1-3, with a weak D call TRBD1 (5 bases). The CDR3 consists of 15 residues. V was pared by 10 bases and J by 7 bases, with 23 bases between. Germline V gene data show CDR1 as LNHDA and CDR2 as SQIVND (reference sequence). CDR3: CATGGVSSFGNTIYF. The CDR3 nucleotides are TGTGCCACCGGAGGGGTTAGTTCTTTTGGGAACACCATATATTTT.

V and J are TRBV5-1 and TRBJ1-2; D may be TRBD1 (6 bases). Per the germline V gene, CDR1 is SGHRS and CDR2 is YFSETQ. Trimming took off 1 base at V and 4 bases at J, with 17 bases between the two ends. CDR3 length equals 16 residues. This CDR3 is CASSLYPGEVTYGYTF. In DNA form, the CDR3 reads TGCGCCAGCAGCTTGTATCCAGGGGAAGTCACCTATGGCTACACCTTC. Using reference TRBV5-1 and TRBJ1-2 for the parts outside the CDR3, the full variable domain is KAGVTQTPRYLIKTRGQQVTLSCSPISGHRSVSWYQQTPGQGLQFLFEYFSETQRNKGNFPGRFSGRQFSNSRSEMNVSTLELGDSALYLCASSLYPGEVTYGYTFGSGTRLTVV.

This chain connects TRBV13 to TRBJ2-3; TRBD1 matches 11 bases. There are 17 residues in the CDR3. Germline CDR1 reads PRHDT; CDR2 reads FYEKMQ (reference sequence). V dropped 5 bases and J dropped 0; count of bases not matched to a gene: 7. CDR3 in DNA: TGTGCCAGCAGCCCGGGACAGGGGGTTTTAAGCACAGATACGCAGTATTTT. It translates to CASSPGQGVLSTDTQYF.

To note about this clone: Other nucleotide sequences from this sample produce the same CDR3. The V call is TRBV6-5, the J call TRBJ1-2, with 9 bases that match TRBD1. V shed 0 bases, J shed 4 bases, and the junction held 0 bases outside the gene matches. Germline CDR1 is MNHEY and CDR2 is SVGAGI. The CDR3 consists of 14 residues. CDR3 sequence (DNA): TGTGCCAGCAGTTACTCGGACAGGGGCTATGGCTACACCTTC. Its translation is CASSYSDRGYGYTF.

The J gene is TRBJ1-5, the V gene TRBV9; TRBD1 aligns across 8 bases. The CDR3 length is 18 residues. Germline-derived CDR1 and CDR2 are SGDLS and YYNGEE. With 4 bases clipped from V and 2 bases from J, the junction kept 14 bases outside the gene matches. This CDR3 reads CASSPGQGQGDGNQPQHF. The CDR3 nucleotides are TGTGCCAGCAGCCCCGGACAGGGACAAGGTGACGGCAATCAGCCCCAGCATTTT.

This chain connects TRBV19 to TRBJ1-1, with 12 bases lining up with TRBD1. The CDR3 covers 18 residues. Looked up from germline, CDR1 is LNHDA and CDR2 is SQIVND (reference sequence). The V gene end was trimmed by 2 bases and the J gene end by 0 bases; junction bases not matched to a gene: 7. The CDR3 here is CASSIPGTGGEMNTEAFF. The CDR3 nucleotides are TGTGCCAGTAGTATACCCGGGACAGGGGGCGAGATGAACACTGAAGCTTTCTTT.

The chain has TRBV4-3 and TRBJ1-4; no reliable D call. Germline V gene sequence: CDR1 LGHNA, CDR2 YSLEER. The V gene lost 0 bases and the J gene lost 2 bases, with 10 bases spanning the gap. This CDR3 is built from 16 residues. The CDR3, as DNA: TGCGCCAGCAGCCAAGATACTAGGGCGACTAATGAAAAACTGTTTTTT. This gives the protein CASSQDTRATNEKLFF.

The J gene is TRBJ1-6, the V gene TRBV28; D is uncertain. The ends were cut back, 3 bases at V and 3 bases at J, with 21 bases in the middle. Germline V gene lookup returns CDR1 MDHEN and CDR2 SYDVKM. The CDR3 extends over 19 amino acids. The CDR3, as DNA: TGTGCCAGCAGTTTTGAGTTGTTACTTCCTAGGCGCTATAATTCACCCCTCCACTTT. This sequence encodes CASSFELLLPRRYNSPLHF.

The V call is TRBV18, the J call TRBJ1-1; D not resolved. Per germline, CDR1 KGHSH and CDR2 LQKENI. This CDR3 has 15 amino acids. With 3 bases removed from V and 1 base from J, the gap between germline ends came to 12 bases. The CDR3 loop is CASSPPTNKNTEAFF. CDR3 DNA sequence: TGTGCCAGCTCACCCCCGACTAACAAGAACACTGAAGCTTTCTTT. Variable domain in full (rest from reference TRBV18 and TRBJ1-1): NAGVMQNPRHLVRRRGQEARLRCSPMKGHSHVYWYRQLPEEGLKFMVYLQKENIIDESGMPKERFSAEFPKEGPSILRIQQVVRGDSAAYFCASSPPTNKNTEAFFGQGTRLTVV.

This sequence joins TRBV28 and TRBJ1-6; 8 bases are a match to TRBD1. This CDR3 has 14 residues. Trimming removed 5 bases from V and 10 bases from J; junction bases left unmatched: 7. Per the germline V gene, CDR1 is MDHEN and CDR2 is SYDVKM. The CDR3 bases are TGTGCCAGCAGTCAAACAGGGGGAAAGTCACCCCTCCACTTT. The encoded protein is CASSQTGGKSPLHF. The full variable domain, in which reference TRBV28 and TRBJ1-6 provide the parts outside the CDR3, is DVKVTQSSRYLVKRTGEKVFLECVQDMDHENMFWYRQDPGLGLRLIYFSYDVKMKEKGDIPEGYSVSREKKERFSLILESASTNQTSMYLCASSQTGGKSPLHFGNGTRLTVT.

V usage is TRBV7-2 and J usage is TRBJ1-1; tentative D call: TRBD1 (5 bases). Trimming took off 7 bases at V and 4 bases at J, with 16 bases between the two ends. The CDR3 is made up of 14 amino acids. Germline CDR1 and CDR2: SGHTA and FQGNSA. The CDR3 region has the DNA TGTGCCAGCAACCCGATGGTCGGGGGCACTGAAGCTTTCTTT. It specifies CASNPMVGGTEAFF.

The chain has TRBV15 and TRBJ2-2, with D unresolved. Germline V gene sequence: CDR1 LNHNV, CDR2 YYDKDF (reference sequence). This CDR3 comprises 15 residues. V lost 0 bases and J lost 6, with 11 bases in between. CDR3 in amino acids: CATSRDVAFPGELFF. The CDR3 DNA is TGTGCCACCAGCAGAGATGTGGCATTCCCCGGGGAGCTGTTTTTT.

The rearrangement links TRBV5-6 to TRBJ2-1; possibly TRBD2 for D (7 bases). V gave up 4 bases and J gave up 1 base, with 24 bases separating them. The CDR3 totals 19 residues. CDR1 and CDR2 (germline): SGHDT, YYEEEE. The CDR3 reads CASSPYGGQLPLSYNEQFF. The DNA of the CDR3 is TGTGCCAGCAGCCCCTACGGGGGGCAACTCCCCCTTTCCTACAATGAGCAGTTCTTC. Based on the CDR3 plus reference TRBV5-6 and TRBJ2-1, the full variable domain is DAGVTQSPTHLIKTRGQQVTLRCSPKSGHDTVSWYQQALGQGPQFIFQYYEEEERQRGNFPDRFSGHQFPNYSSELNVNALLLGDSALYLCASSPYGGQLPLSYNEQFFGPGTRLTVL.

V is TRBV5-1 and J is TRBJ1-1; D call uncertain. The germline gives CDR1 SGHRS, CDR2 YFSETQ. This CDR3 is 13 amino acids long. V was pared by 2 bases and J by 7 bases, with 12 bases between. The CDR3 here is CASSFSRSGEAFF. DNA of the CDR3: TGCGCCAGCAGCTTTTCCCGCTCGGGTGAAGCTTTCTTT.

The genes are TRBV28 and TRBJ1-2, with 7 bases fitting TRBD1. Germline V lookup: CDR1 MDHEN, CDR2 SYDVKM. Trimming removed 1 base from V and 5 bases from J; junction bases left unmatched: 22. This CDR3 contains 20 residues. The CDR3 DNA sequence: TGTGCCAGCAGTTTATTAGGGCGTACGAGGGGGCCTCCTTCTAGGTATGGCTACACCTTC. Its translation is CASSLLGRTRGPPSRYGYTF.

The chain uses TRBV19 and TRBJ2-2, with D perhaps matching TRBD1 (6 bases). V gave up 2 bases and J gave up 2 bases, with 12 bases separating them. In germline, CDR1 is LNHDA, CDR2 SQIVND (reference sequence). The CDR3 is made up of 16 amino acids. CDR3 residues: CASSIRQEFNTGELFF. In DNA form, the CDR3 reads TGTGCCAGTAGTATAAGACAGGAGTTCAACACCGGGGAGCTGTTTTTT.

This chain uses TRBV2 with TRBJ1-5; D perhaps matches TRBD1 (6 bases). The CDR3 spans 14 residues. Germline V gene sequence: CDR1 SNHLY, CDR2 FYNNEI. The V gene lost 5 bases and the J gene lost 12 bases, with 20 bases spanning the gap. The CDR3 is CASSMEPGPGDQHF. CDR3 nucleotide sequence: TGTGCCAGCAGTATGGAGCCCGGCCCAGGGGACCAGCATTTT.

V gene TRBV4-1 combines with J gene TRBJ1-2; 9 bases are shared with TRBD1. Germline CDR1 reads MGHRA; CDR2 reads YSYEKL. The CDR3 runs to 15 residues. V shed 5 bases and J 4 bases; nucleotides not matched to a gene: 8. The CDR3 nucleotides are TGCGCCAGCAGCATCCCGACAGGGGGTGGCTATGGCTACACCTTC. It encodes CASSIPTGGGYGYTF.

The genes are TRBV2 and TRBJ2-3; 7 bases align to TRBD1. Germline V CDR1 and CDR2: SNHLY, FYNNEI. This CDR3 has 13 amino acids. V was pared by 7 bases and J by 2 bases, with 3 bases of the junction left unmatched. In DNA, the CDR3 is TGTGCCAGCACCGGACAGGCCACAGATACGCAGTATTTT. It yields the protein CASTGQATDTQYF.